This T cell receptor (beta chain) stems from a study of regulatory T cells in long-lasting Graves disease. Findings of the study overall: Persistent disease preferred TRBV28, TRBJ1-2 and TRBJ2-5.

Library construction for TCR beta used iRepertoire HTBI primers and Arm-PCR of CDR3 regions. TCRdb analysed the multiplex PCR reads with MiXCR anew, one entry per CDR3 protein. The table includes approximately 490,000 distinct CDR3 sequences, roughly 17% detected once. Sample time point: newly diagnosed GD, antithyroid drugs for less than 3 months. PBMCs were the source of the RNA used for TCR sequencing. This clonotype was seen a handful of times. Its antigen is not known. Unmatched junction bases numbered 4, after V lost 1 base and J lost 2 bases. Germline CDR1 reads SGDLS; CDR2 reads YYNGEE. This CDR3 has 15 amino acids. The same data also went into a second study, on T cells in Graves' hyperthyroidism and ophthalmopathy. This second report adds: A median approximately 6.5 months before onset, the model predicted ophthalmopathy.

This material consisted of peripheral blood mononuclear cells (PBMCs), taken at new diagnosis, from a patient treated with antithyroid drugs. The chain links TRBV9 to TRBJ2-3; TRBD2 agrees at 7 bases. This receptor was identified in a man in his forties or fifties with Graves disease. Here the CDR3 reads CASSVLAATTDTQYF. For the CDR3, the DNA is TGTGCCAGCAGCGTACTAGCGGCAACCACAGATACGCAGTATTTT.